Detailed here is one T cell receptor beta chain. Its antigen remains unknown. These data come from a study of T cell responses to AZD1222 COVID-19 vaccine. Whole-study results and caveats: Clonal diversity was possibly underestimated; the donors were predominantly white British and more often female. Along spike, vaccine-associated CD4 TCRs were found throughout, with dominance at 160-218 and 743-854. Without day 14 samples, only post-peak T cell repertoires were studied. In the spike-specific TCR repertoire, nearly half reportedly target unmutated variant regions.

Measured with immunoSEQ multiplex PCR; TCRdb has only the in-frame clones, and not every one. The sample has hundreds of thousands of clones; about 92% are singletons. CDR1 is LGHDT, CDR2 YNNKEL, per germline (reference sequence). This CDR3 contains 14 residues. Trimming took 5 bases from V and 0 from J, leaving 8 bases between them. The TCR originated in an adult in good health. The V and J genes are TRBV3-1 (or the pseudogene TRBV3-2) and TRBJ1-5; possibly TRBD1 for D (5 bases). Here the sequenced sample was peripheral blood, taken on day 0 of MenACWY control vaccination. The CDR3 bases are TGTGCCAGCAGCGCCGGGGGTAGCAATCAGCCCCAGCATTTT. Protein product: CASSAGGSNQPQHF.